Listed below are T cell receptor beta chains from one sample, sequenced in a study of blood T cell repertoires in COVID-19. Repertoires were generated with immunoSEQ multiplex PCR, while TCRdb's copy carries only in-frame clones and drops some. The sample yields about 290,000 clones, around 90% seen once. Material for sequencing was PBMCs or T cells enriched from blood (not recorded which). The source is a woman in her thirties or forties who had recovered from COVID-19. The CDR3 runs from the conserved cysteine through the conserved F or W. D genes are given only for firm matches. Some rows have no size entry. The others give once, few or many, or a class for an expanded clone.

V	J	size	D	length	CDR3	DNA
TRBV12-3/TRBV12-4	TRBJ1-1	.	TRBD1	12	CASRLRGAEAFF	TGTGCCAGCAGGCTCAGGGGGGCTGAAGCTTTCTTT
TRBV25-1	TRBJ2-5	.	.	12	CASRRGQETQYF	TGTGCCAGCAGAAGGGGGCAAGAGACCCAGTACTTC
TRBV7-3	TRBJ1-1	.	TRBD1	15	CASSTQGWTNTEAFF	TGTGCCAGCAGCACACAGGGGTGGACGAACACTGAAGCTTTCTTT
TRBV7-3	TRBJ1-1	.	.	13	CASSFKRDTEAFF	TGTGCCAGCAGCTTCAAAAGAGACACTGAAGCTTTCTTT
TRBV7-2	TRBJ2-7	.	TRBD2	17	CASSLAYGGSSGYEQYF	TGTGCCAGCAGCTTAGCGTATGGCGGGAGTTCTGGGTACGAGCAGTACTTC
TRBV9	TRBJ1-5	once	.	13	CASSVAGVQPQHF	TGTGCCAGCAGCGTAGCAGGGGTTCAGCCCCAGCATTTT
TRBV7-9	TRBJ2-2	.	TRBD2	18	CASSTGLAGRRGTGELFF	TGTGCCAGCAGCACGGGACTAGCGGGCCGGCGGGGCACCGGGGAGCTGTTTTTT
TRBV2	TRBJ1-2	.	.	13	CARGSPANYGYTF	TGTGCCAGGGGGAGTCCAGCTAACTATGGCTACACCTTC
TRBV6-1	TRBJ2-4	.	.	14	CASSEQGRENIQYF	TGTGCCAGCAGTGAACAGGGGAGGGAAAACATTCAGTACTTC
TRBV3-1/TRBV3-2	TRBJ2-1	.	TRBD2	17	CASSPYPGLALLNEQFF	TGTGCCAGCAGCCCCTATCCGGGACTAGCGCTACTCAATGAGCAGTTCTTC
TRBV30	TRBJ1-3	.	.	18	CAWSVPSGQGFSGNTIYF	TGTGCCTGGAGTGTACCGTCGGGGCAGGGGTTCTCTGGAAACACCATATATTTT
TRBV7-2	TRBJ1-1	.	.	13	CASSLFRDTEAFF	TGTGCCAGCAGCTTATTCCGTGACACTGAAGCTTTCTTT
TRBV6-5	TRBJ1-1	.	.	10	CASTGPEAFF	TGTGCCAGCACAGGGCCTGAAGCTTTCTTT
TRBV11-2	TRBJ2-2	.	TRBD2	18	CASSPAASGTLPTGELFF	TGTGCCAGCAGCCCCGCGGCTAGCGGGACGCTGCCCACCGGGGAGCTGTTTTTT
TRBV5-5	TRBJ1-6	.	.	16	CASSSIFNRADSPLHF	TGTGCCAGCAGCTCCATATTCAACAGGGCTGATTCACCCCTCCACTTT
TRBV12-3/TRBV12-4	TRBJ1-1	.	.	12	CASSLRAGEAFF	TGTGCCAGCAGTTTAAGAGCAGGTGAAGCTTTCTTT
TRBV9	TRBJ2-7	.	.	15	CASSEWDFEPYEQYF	TGTGCCAGCAGCGAGTGGGACTTCGAACCCTACGAGCAGTACTTC